This T cell receptor (beta chain) was observed in a study of blood T cell repertoires in COVID-19. About the study: Sample material is recorded as cDNA or gDNA derived from T cells, B-cell-depleted T cells, or PBMCs.

Symptom resolution, clearance, or two negative PCRs marked the recovered donors of Cohort 3. Clones were sequenced by immunoSEQ multiplex PCR, and TCRdb holds only the in-frame ones, with some missing. The sample lists about 150,000 clones, around 84% occurring once. Looked up from germline, CDR1 is DFQATT and CDR2 is SNEGSKA (reference sequence). The length of the CDR3 is 14 residues. Trimming cost V 3 bases and J 7 bases; bases outside gene matches: 9. The TCR comes from a woman in her fifties or sixties who had recovered from COVID-19. Sequenced input: PBMCs or T cells enriched from blood (not recorded which). The chain combines TRBV20-1 with TRBJ2-7; 10 nucleotides match TRBD2. In nucleotides, the CDR3 is TGCAGTGCTAGTTACACTAGCGGGGTGGTTGAGCAGTACTTC. Translating it yields CSASYTSGVVEQYF.